This TCR beta chain was observed in a study of T cells after yellow fever vaccination. Of note for this clonotype: Its target is unknown.

Study-level results: In post-booster samples, most primary-vaccination clones reappeared (just under 97% CD4, over 70% CD8).

V lost 3 bases and J lost 6, with 15 bases in between. Per the germline V gene, CDR1 is SGHRS and CDR2 is YFSETQ. The CDR3 contains 14 residues. UMIs and a universal primer site were added when TCR cDNA was made by 5'RACE template switching. Each CDR3 protein gets one entry after TCRdb re-called the 5' RACE reads with MiXCR. The sample shows 550,000 or so distinct CDR3 sequences, 19% of them seen only once. The sequencing used PBMCs, collected 15 days after the yellow fever booster vaccination. The origin of this receptor is a man aged 25-40 years who received the YFV17D yellow fever vaccine. The V and J genes are TRBV5-1 and TRBJ1-1; D perhaps matches TRBD1 (6 bases). For the CDR3, the DNA is TGCGCCAGCAGCTCGCCAGGGGTTAGTGCTGAAGCTTTCTTT. Its translation is CASSSPGVSAEAFF.